This T cell receptor beta chain derives from a study of blood T cell repertoires in COVID-19. About the research overall: The United States, Italy and Spain were the sources of the acute and convalescent COVID-19 samples. The cDNA or gDNA used as material had been derived from T cells, B-cell-depleted T cells, or PBMCs.

V trimming: 4 bases; J trimming: 5 bases; junction bases outside the gene matches: 9. Germline CDR1 is MNHEY and CDR2 is SVGEGT. This CDR3 comprises 16 residues. As originally analysed: The authors estimated nucleated cell counts from reference gene primer amplification. Clones were sequenced by immunoSEQ multiplex PCR, and TCRdb holds only the in-frame ones, with some missing. That table gives V, J and clone size, and the DNA gave D and trimming. The data contain approximately 230,000 clones, roughly 88% of them singletons. The sample comprised peripheral blood. This TCR derives from a woman aged 40 to 49 who had recovered from COVID-19. This sequence joins TRBV6-2 or TRBV6-3 and TRBJ2-2; 8 bases are shared with TRBD1. CDR3 bases: TGTGCCAGCAGTTTAGACCGGACAGGGAAGACCGGGGAGCTGTTTTTT. Translating gives CASSLDRTGKTGELFF.